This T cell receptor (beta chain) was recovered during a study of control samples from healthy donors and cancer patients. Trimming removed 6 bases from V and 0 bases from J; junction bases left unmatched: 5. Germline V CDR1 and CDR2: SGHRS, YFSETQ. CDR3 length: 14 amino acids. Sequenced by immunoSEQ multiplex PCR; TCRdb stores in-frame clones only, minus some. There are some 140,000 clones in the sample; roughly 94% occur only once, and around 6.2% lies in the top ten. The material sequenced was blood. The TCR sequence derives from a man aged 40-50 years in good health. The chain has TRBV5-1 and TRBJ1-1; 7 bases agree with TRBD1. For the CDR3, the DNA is TGCGCCAGCATGAAACAGGGGTTGAACACTGAAGCTTTCTTT. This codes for CASMKQGLNTEAFF.